Each of the 3 T cell receptor beta chains below was sequenced from the same sample in a study of blood T cell repertoires in COVID-19. Data came from immunoSEQ multiplex PCR; TCRdb stores just in-frame clones and leaves some out. The sample has around 200,000 clones; roughly 89% are singletons. Sequencing input: peripheral blood. These receptors all come from a man aged 55 to 70 who had recovered from COVID-19.

The chain joins TRBV12-3 or TRBV12-4 to TRBJ1-1, with 7 nucleotides matching TRBD1. With 6 bases clipped from V and 6 bases from J, the junction kept 7 bases outside the gene matches. The CDR3 is 13 amino acids. CDR3 sequence: CASSYRGGSEAFF. The CDR3 coding sequence is TGTGCCAGCAGCTACAGGGGAGGTTCTGAAGCTTTCTTT.

The V gene is TRBV5-1, the J gene TRBJ2-7; 8 bases align to TRBD1. Germline V gene data show CDR1 as SGHRS and CDR2 as YFSETQ. This CDR3 has 15 residues. J lost 4 bases, V lost 1 base, and 7 bases had no gene match. CDR3 protein: CASSLFGTGPYEQYF. CDR3 in DNA: TGCGCCAGCAGCTTGTTTGGGACAGGACCTTACGAGCAGTACTTC.

The V call is TRBV19, the J call TRBJ1-2, with a possible D match to TRBD1 (5 bases). V was trimmed by 4 bases and J by 6 bases, leaving 15 bases between them. CDR3 size: 14 residues. From germline, CDR1 is LNHDA and CDR2 SQIVND (reference sequence). CDR3 residues: CASSSPQGRDGYTF. The CDR3 DNA follows: TGTGCCAGTAGTAGCCCCCAGGGTCGGGATGGCTACACCTTC.